The present TCR beta chain was sequenced within a study of blood T cell repertoires in COVID-19. Study background: Italy, Spain and the United States were the sources of the convalescent and acute COVID-19 samples. From T cells, B-cell-depleted T cells, or PBMCs came the material, which was cDNA or gDNA.

The CDR3 runs 14 residues. Unmatched junction bases numbered 8, after V lost 4 bases and J lost 8 bases. Germline V gives CDR1 SGHKS, CDR2 YYEKEE (reference sequence). Participants reported their clinical history, and cohort assignment relied on those reports. In the 2 weeks before study entry, exposed participants met a COVID-19 case, which was PCR-confirmed or clinician-diagnosed. Clones were sequenced by immunoSEQ multiplex PCR, and TCRdb holds only the in-frame ones, with some missing. The sample holds over 200,000 clones, approximately 89% seen once. Sample: PBMCs or T cells enriched from blood (not recorded which). This receptor was identified in a woman aged 30 to 39 who had been exposed to COVID-19. The chain uses TRBV5-5 and TRBJ1-2; TRBD1 matches 10 bases. The CDR3 region is CASSHDRGREGYTF. The DNA of the CDR3 is TGTGCCAGCAGCCACGACAGGGGGCGGGAAGGCTACACCTTC.